This TCR beta chain was captured by sequencing in a study of STAT5B mutations in CD4+ large granular lymphocyte leukemia. The overall study: Among healthy donors, a particular HLA allele went with more CDR3 'QG' motifs.

The repertoire was sequenced with immunoSEQ multiplex PCR; TCRdb's copy has only in-frame clones and lacks some. The data hold about 30,000 clones, with roughly 70% observed a single time. Germline V gene data show CDR1 as MNHNS and CDR2 as SASEGT. This CDR3 has 11 amino acids. The germline V and J ends were trimmed by 7 bases and 7 bases, with 10 bases remaining between them. As to this clone: Its specificity is not known.

The study, taken as a whole, reports: About 26% of private leukemic clonotypes occurred rarely in other patients' non-leukemic repertoires. TRBV06-family usage was enriched in top patient clones (8/27) versus controls (2/35). Higher CD4+ than CD8+ T-LGLL clonality might reflect small sample size.

The sequenced sample consisted of CD4+ T cells from blood buffy coats. This chain uses TRBV6-1 with TRBJ1-2; D might be TRBD1 (5 bases). This clonotype was obtained from a human donor in good health. CDR3 coding DNA: TGTGCCAGCAACGACCAGGGTGGCTACACCTTC. It encodes CASNDQGGYTF.